This passage covers 4 T cell receptor beta chains from one sample sequenced in a study of blood T cell repertoires in COVID-19. Profiled with immunoSEQ multiplex PCR; TCRdb holds only in-frame clones, not every one. The sample shows 65,000 to 75,000 clones, about 86% of them seen only once. The sequencing input was peripheral blood. The receptors were gathered from a woman aged 55-70 years with acute or convalescent COVID-19.

The chain has TRBV4-2 and TRBJ2-2; 9 nucleotides align to TRBD2. Germline-derived CDR1 and CDR2 are LGHNA and YNFKEQ. Trimming took 1 base from V and 3 from J; bases not matched to a gene: 6. The CDR3 spans 17 residues. DNA for the CDR3: TGTGCCAGCAGCCAAGGGAGCGGGGGGCCTGACACCGGGGAGCTGTTTTTT. This encodes CASSQGSGGPDTGELFF.

The gene calls are TRBV3-1 (or the pseudogene TRBV3-2) and TRBJ2-5, with 7 positions matching TRBD1. V lost 2 bases and J lost 4; bases outside the gene matches: 10. From germline, CDR1 is LGHDT and CDR2 YNNKEL (reference sequence). CDR3 size: 16 residues. In DNA, the CDR3 is TGTGCCAGCAGCCAAACACCGACAGGGTCGGGAGAGACCCAGTACTTC. Residues: CASSQTPTGSGETQYF.

The genes are TRBV19 and TRBJ1-2; D unclear. V lost 7 bases to trimming and J lost 2 bases, with 23 bases between them. This CDR3 is 17 amino acids long. Per the germline V gene, CDR1 is LNHDA and CDR2 is SQIVND (reference sequence). In DNA form, the CDR3 reads TGTGCCAGTAACCCACGACGGGGAAGAGGAGTGAACTATGGCTACACCTTC. Residues: CASNPRRGRGVNYGYTF. Supplemented by reference TRBV19 and TRBJ1-2, the full variable domain reads DGGITQSPKYLFRKEGQNVTLSCEQNLNHDAMYWYRQDPGQGLRLIYYSQIVNDFQKGDIAEGYSVSREKKESFPLTVTSAQKNPTAFYLCASNPRRGRGVNYGYTFGSGTRLTVV.

The chain links TRBV7-9 to TRBJ2-2; 14 bases are a match to TRBD2. The V gene end was trimmed by 8 bases and the J gene end by 1 base; junction bases not matched to a gene: 9. The germline V gene has CDR1 SEHNR and CDR2 FQNEAQ (reference sequence). The CDR3 is 18 residues long. The CDR3 DNA is TGTGCCAGCTTAACCGGGACTAGCGGGGGCCGGAACACCGGGGAGCTGTTTTTT. Translating gives CASLTGTSGGRNTGELFF. Full variable domain (remainder filled in from reference TRBV7-9 and TRBJ2-2): DTGVSQNPRHKITKRGQNVTFRCDPISEHNRLYWYRQTLGQGPEFLTYFQNEAQLEKSRLLSDRFSAERPKGSFSTLEIQRTEQGDSAMYLCASLTGTSGGRNTGELFFGEGSRLTVL.